These 18 T cell receptor beta chains share one sample of origin, sequenced in a study of T cells after somatic rescue of genetic block. TCRdb's table, derived via immunoSEQ multiplex PCR, lists solely in-frame clones and lacks some. This table holds 88,000 or so clones, more than 80% found once. What was sequenced was peripheral blood mononuclear cells (PBMCs). Every receptor here comes from a woman aged 18-30 years.

V usage is TRBV30 and J usage is TRBJ1-2; D possibly corresponds to TRBD1 (6 bases). The CDR3 is 12 amino acids. The V gene's germline CDR1 is GTSNPN and CDR2 SVGIG (reference sequence). Between the trimmed V and J ends, which lost 7 bases and 6 bases, there was a span of 15 bases. The CDR3 reads CASWGAIDGYTF. In DNA form, the CDR3 reads TGTGCCTCGTGGGGGGCGATCGATGGCTACACCTTC.

The chain couples TRBV27 to TRBJ1-5; 7 nucleotides agree with TRBD1. The germline CDR1 and CDR2 sequences are MNHEY and SMNVEV (reference sequence). The length of the CDR3 is 13 residues. Trimming removed 2 bases from V and 7 bases from J; junction bases left unmatched: 2. The CDR3 reads CASSLLRGQPQHF. The CDR3 DNA follows: TGTGCCAGCAGTTTACTCAGGGGGCAGCCCCAGCATTTT.

The V and J genes are TRBV7-8 and TRBJ1-5; 11 nucleotides line up with TRBD1. Trimming at V came to 5 bases and at J to 6 bases, leaving 6 bases not matched to a gene. From germline, CDR1 is SGHVS and CDR2 FQNEAQ. The CDR3 is 15 residues long. The CDR3 coding sequence is TGTGCCAGCAGCCTCGGACAGGGGGCTTTTCAGCCCCAGCATTTT. Protein sequence: CASSLGQGAFQPQHF.

The V gene is TRBV7-9, the J gene TRBJ1-1, with D unclear. Germline CDR1 is SEHNR and CDR2 is FQNEAQ (reference sequence). The V gene lost 6 bases and the J gene lost 1 base, with 12 bases spanning the gap. The CDR3 spans 14 residues. The CDR3 DNA reads TGTGCCAGCAGTAGGCTCGGGCAGAACACTGAAGCTTTCTTT. Its protein product is CASSRLGQNTEAFF.

CDR3 sequence (DNA): TGTGCCAGCAGCTTGAGTGCGGTAGCGGGTGGCTACACCTTC. This gives the protein CASSLSAVAGGYTF. The chain has TRBV11-3 and TRBJ1-2; no clear D. The CDR3 extends over 14 amino acids. With 3 bases removed from V and 7 bases from J, the gap between germline ends came to 15 bases. Germline-derived CDR1 and CDR2 are SGHNT and YENEEA.

Concerning this clone: The junction and the germline gene differ at one end; a read error may be behind it. The chain joins TRBV7-7 to TRBJ2-5; 9 nucleotides line up with TRBD1. From germline, CDR1 is SSHAT and CDR2 FNYEAQ (reference sequence). The length of the CDR3 is 17 residues. The CDR3 sequence is CASSLDPTGGLQETQYF. CDR3 nucleotide sequence: TGTGCTAGCAGCTTAGACCCCACAGGGGGCCTCCAAGAGACCCAGTACTTC.

The V gene is TRBV21-1, the J gene TRBJ1-5; no DNA check was done on the table's D call, TRBD1. TRBV21-1 is described as a pseudogene. The CDR3 length is 16 residues. The CDR3 protein is CASSTSTGGEGQPQHF. The CDR3 bases are TGTGCCAGCAGCACGTCGACAGGGGGCGAGGGTCAGCCCCAGCATTTT.

The chain links TRBV6-6 to TRBJ2-1, with D perhaps matching TRBD1 or TRBD2 (5 bases each). The CDR3 runs to 13 residues. V lost 6 bases, J lost 8 bases, and 14 bases lay in between. The germline gives CDR1 MNHNY, CDR2 SVGAGI (reference sequence). The CDR3 DNA reads as TGTGCCAGCAGCCGGGACCCCCTCGATGAGCAGTTCTTC. Its translation is CASSRDPLDEQFF.

The chain couples TRBV6-1 to TRBJ2-3; D could derive from TRBD1 or TRBD2 (5 bases each). Trimming took 1 base from V and 0 from J, leaving 14 bases between them. CDR1 is MNHNS, CDR2 SASEGT, per germline. CDR3 size: 17 residues. The CDR3 sequence is CASSEGFVRGSTDTQYF. In nucleotides, the CDR3 is TGTGCCAGCAGTGAAGGGTTTGTGAGGGGAAGCACAGATACGCAGTATTTT.

The V and J genes are TRBV6-1 and TRBJ2-7; 10 bases map to TRBD2. The length of the CDR3 is 17 residues. Germline V gene data show CDR1 as MNHNS and CDR2 as SASEGT. The J segment lost 1 base and the V segment lost 1 base, leaving 7 bases of the junction unmatched. The chain's CDR3 is CASSEGASGSWSYEQYF. CDR3 coding DNA: TGTGCCAGCAGTGAAGGGGCTAGCGGGAGCTGGTCCTACGAGCAGTACTTC.

The chain carries TRBV19 and TRBJ2-3; 12 nucleotides align to TRBD2. The CDR3 has 16 residues. The V gene end was trimmed by 6 bases and the J gene end by 1 base; junction bases not matched to a gene: 5. The V gene's germline CDR1 is LNHDA and CDR2 SQIVND (reference sequence). The DNA for the CDR3 is TGTGCCAGTAGCAGACTAGCGGGAGAGGGCACAGATACGCAGTATTTT. Translating gives CASSRLAGEGTDTQYF.

The chain carries TRBV5-1 and TRBJ2-1; 11 positions agree with TRBD2. Germline loops: CDR1 SGHRS, CDR2 YFSETQ. J was trimmed by 4 bases and V by 6 bases; bases with no gene match: 6. The CDR3 extends over 15 amino acids. The CDR3 DNA sequence: TGCGCCAGCACCGTTAGCGGGAGGGGGTACAATGAGCAGTTCTTC. Its protein product is CASTVSGRGYNEQFF.

The chain links TRBV7-9 to TRBJ2-2; D not resolved. CDR3 length equals 16 residues. V gave up 4 bases and J gave up 1 base, with 13 bases separating them. Germline loops: CDR1 SEHNR, CDR2 FQNEAQ (reference sequence). DNA of the CDR3: TGTGCCAGCAGCTCCCCGGTAGGGCGGAACACCGGGGAGCTGTTTTTT. Protein: CASSSPVGRNTGELFF. The full variable domain, with the rest looked up from reference TRBV7-9 and TRBJ2-2, is DTGVSQNPRHKITKRGQNVTFRCDPISEHNRLYWYRQTLGQGPEFLTYFQNEAQLEKSRLLSDRFSAERPKGSFSTLEIQRTEQGDSAMYLCASSSPVGRNTGELFFGEGSRLTVL.

This chain links TRBV5-6 with TRBJ1-1, with D unclear. The CDR3 is 13 residues long. Trimming took off 0 bases at V and 4 bases at J, with 7 bases between the two ends. Looked up from germline, CDR1 is SGHDT and CDR2 is YYEEEE. This chain's CDR3 is CASSLEPGTEAFF. The CDR3, as DNA: TGTGCCAGCAGCTTGGAGCCAGGCACTGAAGCTTTCTTT.

CDR3 loop: CASSPGGGRLVTEAFF. The CDR3 nucleotides read TGTGCCAGTAGTCCCGGGGGGGGGCGCCTGGTCACTGAAGCTTTCTTT. The V gene is TRBV19, the J gene TRBJ1-1; possibly TRBD1 for D (6 bases). The V gene's germline CDR1 is LNHDA and CDR2 SQIVND (reference sequence). Trimming took off 5 bases at V and 4 bases at J, with 20 bases between the two ends. The CDR3 is made up of 16 amino acids.

The chain has TRBV29-1 and TRBJ2-5, with 8 bases that match TRBD1. Germline CDR1 reads SQVTM; CDR2 reads ANQGSEA. This CDR3 comprises 15 residues. The ends lost 7 bases at V and 5 bases at J; junction bases unmatched: 15. CDR3: CSAPAAGGNWETQYF. CDR3 sequence (DNA): TGCAGCGCCCCGGCGGCAGGGGGCAATTGGGAGACCCAGTACTTC. Filled out from reference TRBV29-1 and TRBJ2-5, the complete variable domain reads SAVISQKPSRDICQRGTSLTIQCQVDSQVTMMFWYRQQPGQSLTLIATANQGSEATYESGFVIDKFPISRPNLTFSTLTVSNMSPEDSSIYLCSAPAAGGNWETQYFGPGTRLLVL.

J is TRBJ2-3 and V is TRBV9, with D tentatively TRBD2 (6 bases). Germline CDR1 is SGDLS and CDR2 is YYNGEE. The CDR3 extends over 15 amino acids. Trimming pared 3 bases from V and 0 bases from J, leaving 11 bases between. CDR3 DNA: TGTGCCAGCAGCGAATTTAGCGGAAGCACAGATACGCAGTATTTT. This codes for CASSEFSGSTDTQYF.

The chain recombines TRBV9 with TRBJ1-5; TRBD1 might be the D (5 bases). The V gene lost 0 bases and the J gene lost 3 bases, with 7 bases spanning the gap. CDR3 length equals 14 residues. Germline CDR1 and CDR2: SGDLS and YYNGEE. CDR3 amino acids: CASSVGQFNQPQHF. CDR3 sequence (DNA): TGTGCCAGCAGCGTAGGACAGTTCAATCAGCCCCAGCATTTT.